Listed below are T cell receptor beta chains from one sample, sequenced in a study of shared clonotypes between healthy human individuals. Assay used: immunoSEQ multiplex PCR; TCRdb lists only in-frame clones, some missing. The table includes 950,000 to 1,200,000 clones, around three quarters detected once. The sequencing input was memory CD4+ T cells from PBMCs. The source is a man between 18 and 29 years old in good health. Some clones in this sample may be carry-over from other donors' samples. Each CDR3 is given with its conserved first and last residue. The order of the fields is CDR3 protein, CDR3 DNA, V gene, clone size, D gene, J gene. A D gene is named only where the DNA matches it firmly. Not every row has a clone size; where given, it reads once, few, many or a size class.

CDR3: CASSLGLAGGSDIQYF
DNA: TGTGCCAGCAGTCTCGGACTAGCGGGAGGGTCAGACATTCAGTACTTC
V: TRBV28
size: few
D: TRBD2
J: TRBJ2-4

CDR3: CASSYGIGTASPRDTEAFF
DNA: TGTGCCAGCAGTTATGGGATCGGGACAGCTTCGCCGAGGGACACTGAAGCTTTCTTT
V: TRBV28
size: -
D: TRBD1
J: TRBJ1-1

CDR3: CASSSQMNTEAFF
DNA: TGTGCCAGCAGTTCACAAATGAACACTGAAGCTTTCTTT
V: TRBV6-4
size: -
D: -
J: TRBJ1-1

CDR3: CASTRGEYYGYTF
DNA: TGTGCCAGCACGAGAGGGGAATACTATGGCTACACCTTC
V: TRBV6-1
size: once
D: -
J: TRBJ1-2

CDR3: CASRPRQGQGSNQPQHF
DNA: TGTGCCAGTAGACCCCGTCAGGGACAGGGGAGTAATCAGCCCCAGCATTTT
V: TRBV19
size: -
D: TRBD1
J: TRBJ1-5

CDR3: CASSFKGGETQYF
DNA: TGTGCCAGCAGCTTTAAGGGGGGAGAGACCCAGTACTTC
V: TRBV7-2
size: -
D: -
J: TRBJ2-5

CDR3: CASSYGAGTMGDTQYF
DNA: TGTGCCAGCAGTTACGGAGCGGGAACGATGGGAGATACGCAGTATTTT
V: TRBV6-5
size: -
D: TRBD2
J: TRBJ2-3

CDR3: CASSVAASGTQETQYF
DNA: TGTGCCAGCAGCGTAGCAGCTAGCGGGACCCAAGAGACCCAGTACTTC
V: TRBV9
size: -
D: TRBD2
J: TRBJ2-5

CDR3: CASSTMSPGPYNEQFF
DNA: TGTGCCAGCAGCACCATGAGCCCAGGCCCGTACAATGAGCAGTTCTTC
V: TRBV7-6
size: -
D: -
J: TRBJ2-1

CDR3: CAWSTYDEQYF
DNA: TGTGCCTGGAGTACCTACGACGAGCAGTACTTC
V: TRBV30
size: few
D: -
J: TRBJ2-7

CDR3: CASSSSRTPGKLFF
DNA: TGTGCCAGCAGTTCATCACGGACTCCAGGAAAACTGTTTTTT
V: TRBV28
size: -
D: -
J: TRBJ1-4

CDR3: CAWTPVLNEKLFF
DNA: TGTGCCTGGACTCCGGTCCTTAATGAAAAACTGTTTTTT
V: TRBV30
size: -
D: -
J: TRBJ1-4

CDR3: CASSHLSKNLGGYTF
DNA: TGTGCCAGCAGCCACCTGTCCAAAAACCTTGGGGGCTACACCTTC
V: TRBV5-6
size: -
D: -
J: TRBJ1-2

CDR3: CASSFSGGDYEQYF
DNA: TGTGCCAGCAGCTTTAGCGGGGGAGACTACGAGCAGTACTTC
V: TRBV11-2
size: -
D: TRBD2
J: TRBJ2-7

CDR3: CASKGGSSSDTQYF
DNA: TGTGCCAGCAAGGGCGGGAGTTCGTCGGATACGCAGTATTTT
V: TRBV4-2
size: -
D: TRBD2
J: TRBJ2-3

CDR3: CASSTELGKGREQYF
DNA: TGTGCCAGCAGCACAGAGTTGGGTAAGGGGCGCGAGCAGTACTTC
V: TRBV11-2
size: few
D: -
J: TRBJ2-7

CDR3: CASSDSRRESGEQYF
DNA: TGTGCCAGCAGTGACTCACGACGGGAGTCGGGCGAGCAGTACTTC
V: TRBV6-4
size: -
D: -
J: TRBJ2-7

CDR3: CASSLVGDRGLNEQYF
DNA: TGCGCCAGCAGCTTGGTAGGTGACAGGGGATTGAACGAGCAGTACTTC
V: TRBV5-1
size: -
D: TRBD1
J: TRBJ2-7

CDR3: CASSPQTGGARDGYTF
DNA: TGTGCCAGCAGTCCCCAGACAGGGGGCGCCCGGGATGGCTACACCTTC
V: TRBV28
size: few
D: TRBD1
J: TRBJ1-2

CDR3: CASSIGVGGNEKLFF
DNA: TGTGCCAGCAGCATAGGGGTTGGAGGTAATGAAAAACTGTTTTTT
V: TRBV7-6
size: -
D: -
J: TRBJ1-4

CDR3: CASSRGQGMPYEQYF
DNA: TGTGCCAGCAGCCGCGGACAGGGGATGCCCTACGAGCAGTACTTC
V: TRBV11-2
size: -
D: TRBD1
J: TRBJ2-7

CDR3: CASSLSGGPGYGYTF
DNA: TGTGCCAGCAGCTTGTCGGGGGGGCCTGGCTATGGCTACACCTTC
V: TRBV7-3
size: -
D: -
J: TRBJ1-2

CDR3: CASSPPGQGTYGYTF
DNA: TGTGCCAGCTCACCACCGGGACAGGGCACCTATGGCTACACCTTC
V: TRBV18
size: -
D: TRBD1
J: TRBJ1-2

CDR3: CASSLDGSVTYTGELFF
DNA: TGTGCCAGCAGCTTAGATGGTAGCGTCACATACACCGGGGAGCTGTTTTTT
V: TRBV7-3
size: -
D: -
J: TRBJ2-2

CDR3: CASSIGLAGTETQYF
DNA: TGTGCCAGTAGTATTGGCCTAGCGGGAACAGAGACCCAGTACTTC
V: TRBV19
size: -
D: TRBD2
J: TRBJ2-5

CDR3: CASSQRVLAGGTMDPYEQYF
DNA: TGTGCCAGCAGCCAGCGGGTTCTAGCGGGCGGTACAATGGATCCCTACGAGCAGTACTTC
V: TRBV9
size: -
D: TRBD2
J: TRBJ2-7

CDR3: CASSRQGAIIEQFF
DNA: TGTGCCAGCAGCCGACAGGGGGCCATTATTGAGCAGTTCTTC
V: TRBV13
size: -
D: TRBD1
J: TRBJ2-1

CDR3: CASSFTSGRAYEQFF
DNA: TGTGCCAGCAGCTTTACTAGCGGGAGGGCCTATGAGCAGTTCTTC
V: TRBV28
size: -
D: TRBD2
J: TRBJ2-1

CDR3: CASSITGNEAFF
DNA: TGTGCCAGCAGTATAACAGGGAATGAAGCTTTCTTT
V: TRBV6-5
size: -
D: -
J: TRBJ1-1

CDR3: CASSQDTDTQYF
DNA: TGTGCCAGCAGCCAGGACACAGATACGCAGTATTTT
V: TRBV5-4
size: -
D: -
J: TRBJ2-3

CDR3: CASGGRGEQFF
DNA: TGTGCCAGCGGTGGGAGGGGAGAGCAGTTCTTC
V: TRBV9
size: -
D: TRBD2
J: TRBJ2-1

CDR3: CASSSPRRISHEQYF
DNA: TGTGCCAGCAGTTCCCCGAGGCGGATATCCCACGAGCAGTACTTC
V: TRBV27
size: -
D: -
J: TRBJ2-7

CDR3: CASSLWGAGNPTGELFF
DNA: TGTGCCAGCAGCTTATGGGGCGCTGGGAATCCCACCGGGGAGCTGTTTTTT
V: TRBV7-9
size: -
D: -
J: TRBJ2-2

CDR3: CSVAGTDTQYF
DNA: TGCAGTGTAGCGGGAACTGATACGCAGTATTTT
V: TRBV20-1
size: -
D: TRBD2
J: TRBJ2-3

CDR3: CASSQDRPPGTQYF
DNA: TGTGCCAGCTCCCAGGACAGGCCTCCCGGTACGCAGTATTTT
V: TRBV18
size: -
D: TRBD1
J: TRBJ2-3

CDR3: CASQGYTEAFF
DNA: TGTGCTAGTCAAGGTTACACTGAAGCTTTCTTT
V: TRBV12-5
size: -
D: -
J: TRBJ1-1

CDR3: CASSQGLAGAGEQYF
DNA: TGTGCCAGCTCGCAGGGACTAGCGGGAGCGGGCGAGCAGTACTTC
V: TRBV18
size: -
D: TRBD2
J: TRBJ2-7

CDR3: CASSLRREVATGELFF
DNA: TGCGCCAGCAGCTTACGGCGGGAGGTAGCCACCGGGGAGCTGTTTTTT
V: TRBV5-1
size: -
D: TRBD2
J: TRBJ2-2

CDR3: CASSPPSSGGGYGYTF
DNA: TGTGCCAGCTCACCACCGTCGTCAGGGGGCGGCTATGGCTACACCTTC
V: TRBV18
size: few
D: TRBD1
J: TRBJ1-2

CDR3: CASSLDRLANTGELFF
DNA: TGTGCCAGCAGCTTGGATAGACTCGCGAACACCGGGGAGCTGTTTTTT
V: TRBV7-2
size: -
D: -
J: TRBJ2-2

CDR3: CASSSDRATEAFF
DNA: TGTGCCAGCAGCTCGGACAGGGCGACTGAAGCTTTCTTT
V: TRBV13
size: few
D: TRBD1
J: TRBJ1-1

CDR3: CASSRANYGYTF
DNA: TGTGCCAGCTCTCGCGCTAACTATGGCTACACCTTC
V: TRBV18
size: once
D: -
J: TRBJ1-2

CDR3: CASSPKTGSIGEQYF
DNA: TGTGCCAGCAGCCCCAAGACAGGGTCTATTGGCGAGCAGTACTTC
V: TRBV7-2
size: -
D: TRBD1
J: TRBJ2-7

CDR3: CASSQDSPATSRYF
DNA: TGTGCCAGCAGCCAAGATTCGCCAGCTACGAGCCGGTACTTC
V: TRBV14
size: -
D: -
J: TRBJ2-7

CDR3: CASQVEIRNTGELFF
DNA: TGCGCCAGCCAGGTCGAGATAAGAAACACCGGGGAGCTGTTTTTT
V: TRBV5-1
size: -
D: -
J: TRBJ2-2

CDR3: CASSAPGTGEKLFF
DNA: TGTGCCAGCAGTGCCCCCGGGACGGGGGAAAAACTGTTTTTT
V: TRBV6-5
size: few
D: -
J: TRBJ1-4

CDR3: CATSRGERTGVEQFF
DNA: TGTGCCACCAGCAGAGGTGAGCGGACGGGGGTTGAGCAGTTCTTC
V: TRBV15
size: -
D: -
J: TRBJ2-1

CDR3: CASSPQAQGSHEQYF
DNA: TGTGCCAGCTCACCACAGGCACAGGGTTCGCACGAGCAGTACTTC
V: TRBV18
size: -
D: -
J: TRBJ2-7

CDR3: CASSLRTSGSFLRNEQFF
DNA: TGTGCCAGCAGCTTGCGGACTAGCGGGAGCTTTTTGAGGAATGAGCAGTTCTTC
V: TRBV5-6
size: -
D: TRBD2
J: TRBJ2-1

CDR3: CASSSSRSGRALVETQYF
DNA: TGCGCCAGCAGCTCCTCGCGTAGCGGGAGGGCCTTGGTAGAGACCCAGTACTTC
V: TRBV5-1
size: -
D: TRBD2
J: TRBJ2-5

CDR3: CASSQDRGGGLNTEAFF
DNA: TGTGCCAGCAGCCAAGATCGCGGGGGGGGCTTGAACACTGAAGCTTTCTTT
V: TRBV14
size: -
D: -
J: TRBJ1-1

CDR3: CASSERLETQYF
DNA: TGCGCCAGCAGTGAGAGACTGGAGACCCAGTACTTC
V: TRBV10-1
size: few
D: -
J: TRBJ2-5

CDR3: CASRPRSQAYSNQPQHF
DNA: TGTGCCAGCAGGCCAAGGTCCCAGGCCTATAGCAATCAGCCCCAGCATTTT
V: TRBV28
size: -
D: -
J: TRBJ1-5

CDR3: CAWSISATEAFF
DNA: TGTGCCTGGAGTATTTCCGCTACTGAAGCTTTCTTT
V: TRBV30
size: -
D: -
J: TRBJ1-1

CDR3: CASSLGGANTGELFF
DNA: TGTGCCAGCAGCTTAGGCGGGGCGAACACCGGGGAGCTGTTTTTT
V: TRBV7-2
size: -
D: -
J: TRBJ2-2

CDR3: CASSGGGLAVFFQYF
DNA: TGCGCCAGCAGTGGGGGAGGGCTAGCGGTGTTTTTCCAGTACTTC
V: TRBV10-2
size: -
D: TRBD2
J: TRBJ2-5

CDR3: CASRTGPSGTEAFF
DNA: TGTGCCAGCAGAACAGGGCCCTCGGGCACTGAAGCTTTCTTT
V: TRBV2
size: -
D: -
J: TRBJ1-1

CDR3: CASSRPGLGYEQYF
DNA: TGTGCCAGCAGTAGACCGGGTTTGGGTTACGAGCAGTACTTC
V: TRBV28
size: -
D: -
J: TRBJ2-7

CDR3: CASSRQGARETQYF
DNA: TGTGCCAGCAGTCGGCAGGGGGCGCGTGAGACCCAGTACTTC
V: TRBV9
size: few
D: TRBD1
J: TRBJ2-5